The clone carrying this T cell receptor (beta chain) was observed a handful of times. The antigen is not known. The data were taken from a study of T cells after yellow fever vaccination. Findings and caveats of the study: Clonotype sharing between CD4 and CD8 compartments was small. Weaker, the secondary response had a peak occurring faster, on day 5 versus 15. Reappearance after the booster was observed for most primary-vaccination clones (roughly 95% CD4, over 70% CD8).

In making TCR cDNA, 5'RACE template switching added a universal primer site and UMIs to it. TCRdb re-analysed the 5' RACE reads in MiXCR, keeping a single row per CDR3 protein. The data hold just under 600,000 distinct CDR3 sequences, with approximately 13% observed a single time. CDR1 and CDR2 from the germline V gene are SGHVS and FQNEAQ. The CDR3 covers 15 residues. V was trimmed by 5 bases and J by 1 base, leaving 14 bases between them. The receptor's source is a man aged 25 to 40 who received the YFV17D yellow fever vaccine. This chain uses TRBV7-8 with TRBJ1-1; D is undetermined. Source: PBMCs, taken on the day of the yellow fever booster vaccination. The DNA for the CDR3 is TGTGCCAGCAGCACAAAAGGGTGGGGGAACACTGAAGCTTTCTTT. It translates to CASSTKGWGNTEAFF.